One T cell receptor (beta chain) is described in this entry. Antigen: not known. The record originates from a study of cytomegalovirus exposure and HLA in healthy donors. Study summary: Among 150 million to 200 million T cells, an earlier analysis found 90 million to 130 million unique TCR beta sequences. Regarding the study as a whole: Reports state that TCR beta sequences accurately predicted most subjects' HLA-A and HLA-B alleles. In a later analysis, TCR beta V- and J-gene trimming was associated with a missense DCLRE1C variant. Some public TCRs appeared in many individuals, while most sequences were rare.

A multiplex PCR was run with 60 Vbeta primers and 13 Jbeta primers. TCRdb's copy holds only in-frame clones and misses some; the assay was immunoSEQ multiplex PCR. The table lists just under 70,000 clones, 70% to 90% of them singletons. Trimming took 6 bases from V and 1 from J; bases not matched to a gene: 7. Germline lookup yields CDR1 SNHLY and CDR2 FYNNEI. The CDR3 is made up of 17 amino acids. The chain uses TRBV2 and TRBJ2-1; TRBD2 matches 12 bases. This sequence was found in a human donor in good health. The source material was PBMCs. The CDR3 DNA reads as TGTGCCAGCAGACGACTAGCGGGGGCCCTGTCCTACAATGAGCAGTTCTTC. Its translation: CASRRLAGALSYNEQFF.